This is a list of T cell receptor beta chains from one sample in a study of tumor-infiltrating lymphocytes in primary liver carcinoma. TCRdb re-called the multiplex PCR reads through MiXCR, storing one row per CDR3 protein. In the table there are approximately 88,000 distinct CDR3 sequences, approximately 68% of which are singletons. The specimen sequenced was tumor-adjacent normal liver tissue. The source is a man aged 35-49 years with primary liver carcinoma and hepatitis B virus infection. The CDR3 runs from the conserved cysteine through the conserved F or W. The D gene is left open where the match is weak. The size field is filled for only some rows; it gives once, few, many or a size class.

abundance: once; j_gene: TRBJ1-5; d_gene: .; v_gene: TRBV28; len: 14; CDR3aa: CASKTTGIVQPQHF; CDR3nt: TGTGCCAGCAAGACTACAGGGATAGTTCAGCCCCAGCATTTT
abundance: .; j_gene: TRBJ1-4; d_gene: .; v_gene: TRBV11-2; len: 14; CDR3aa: CASSLEVGDEKQFF; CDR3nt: TGTGCCAGCAGCTTGGAAGTTGGGGACGAAAAACAGTTTTTT
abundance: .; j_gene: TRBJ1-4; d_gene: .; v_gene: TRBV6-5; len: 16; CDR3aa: CASRSTGRPTNERLFF; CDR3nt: TGTGCCAGCAGGAGTACAGGACGACCAACTAATGAAAGACTGTTTTTT
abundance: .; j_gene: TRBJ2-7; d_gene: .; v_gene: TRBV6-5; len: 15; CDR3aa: CASRSPGINSYQQYF; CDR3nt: TGTGCCAGCCGGAGCCCGGGGATAAACTCCTACCAGCAGTATTTC
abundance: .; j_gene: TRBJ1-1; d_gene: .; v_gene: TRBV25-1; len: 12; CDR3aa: CASSARAGKAFF; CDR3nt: TGTGCCAGTAGTGCCCGGGCCGGAAAAGCTTTCTTT
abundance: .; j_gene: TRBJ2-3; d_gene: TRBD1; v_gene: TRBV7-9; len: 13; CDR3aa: CASSLLGQGVVDF; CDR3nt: TGTGCCAGCAGCTTGTTAGGACAGGGAGTCGTGGATTTT
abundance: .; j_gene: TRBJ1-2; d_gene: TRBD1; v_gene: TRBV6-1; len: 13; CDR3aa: CASIRQGDYGYTF; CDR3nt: TGTGCTAGCATCCGACAGGGAGACTATGGCTACACCTTC
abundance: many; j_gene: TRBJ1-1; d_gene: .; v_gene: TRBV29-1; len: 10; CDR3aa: CSATNTEAFF; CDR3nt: TGCAGCGCCACTAACACTGAAGCTTTCTTT
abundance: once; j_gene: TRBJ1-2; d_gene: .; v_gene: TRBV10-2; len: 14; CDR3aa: CASKVGGLDYGYTF; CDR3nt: TGCGCCAGCAAAGTGGGGGGACTCGACTATGGCTACACCTTC
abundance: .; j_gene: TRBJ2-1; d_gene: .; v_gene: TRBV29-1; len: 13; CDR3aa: CSGAVGIYNEEFF; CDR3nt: TGCAGCGGAGCGGTAGGTATCTACAATGAGGAGTTCTTC
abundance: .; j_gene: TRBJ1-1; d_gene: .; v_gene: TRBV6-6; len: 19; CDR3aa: CASSYDVSREVGGFTEAFF; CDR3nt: TGTGCCAGCAGTTATGATGTGAGCAGAGAAGTGGGTGGATTCACTGAAGCTTTCTTT
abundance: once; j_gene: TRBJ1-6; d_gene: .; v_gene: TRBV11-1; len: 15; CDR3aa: CASSLIVGAGSPLHF; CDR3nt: TGTGCCAGCAGCTTAATCGTAGGGGCCGGCTCACCCCTCCACTTT
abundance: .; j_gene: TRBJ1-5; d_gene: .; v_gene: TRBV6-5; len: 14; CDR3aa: CASRSGGFNQPQHF; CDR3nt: TGTGCCAGCAGAAGTGGGGGCTTTAATCAGCCCCAGCATTTT
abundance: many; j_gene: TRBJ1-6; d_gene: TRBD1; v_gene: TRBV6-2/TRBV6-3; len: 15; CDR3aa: CASSPTGTGNSPLHF; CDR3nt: TGTGCCAGCAGTCCTACAGGGACAGGAAATTCACCCCTCCACTTT
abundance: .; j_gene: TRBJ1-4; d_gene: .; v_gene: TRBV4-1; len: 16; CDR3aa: CTSNQVPGTVNEKLFF; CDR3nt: TGCACCAGCAACCAAGTACCCGGGACCGTAAACGAAAAACTGTTTTTT
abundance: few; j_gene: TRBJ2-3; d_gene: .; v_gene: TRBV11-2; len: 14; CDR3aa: CAGGPRKPADTQYF; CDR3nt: TGTGCCGGCGGGCCACGGAAGCCCGCAGATACGCAGTATTTT
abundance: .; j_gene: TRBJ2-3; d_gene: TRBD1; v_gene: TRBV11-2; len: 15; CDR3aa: CDSNFRDSRTDTQYF; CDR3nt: TGTGACAGCAACTTTCGGGACAGTCGCACAGATACGCAGTATTTT
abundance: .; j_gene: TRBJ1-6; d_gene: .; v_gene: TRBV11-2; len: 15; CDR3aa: CASSRRTEGDSPLHF; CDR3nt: TGTGCCAGCAGTCGACGGACAGAGGGCGATTCACCCCTCCACTTT
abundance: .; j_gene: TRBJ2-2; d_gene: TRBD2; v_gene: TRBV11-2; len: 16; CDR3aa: CASSLMALAGTRELFF; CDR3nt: TGTGCCAGCAGCTTAATGGCACTAGCGGGAACCAGGGAGCTGTTTTTT
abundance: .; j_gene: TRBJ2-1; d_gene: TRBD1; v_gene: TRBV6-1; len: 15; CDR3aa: CASSADRASGNEQFF; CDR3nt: TGTGCCAGCAGTGCTGACAGGGCGTCTGGCAATGAGCAGTTCTTC
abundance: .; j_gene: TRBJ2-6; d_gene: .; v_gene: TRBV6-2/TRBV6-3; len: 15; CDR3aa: CASSLQGDGANVLTF; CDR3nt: TGTGCCAGCAGCCTTCAAGGGGACGGGGCTAACGTCCTGACTTTC
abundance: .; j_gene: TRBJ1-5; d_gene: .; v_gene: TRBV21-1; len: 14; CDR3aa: CASSRRVNNQPQLF; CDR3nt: TGTGCCAGCAGCCGACGCGTTAACAATCAGCCCCAGCTTTTT